The 32 T cell receptor beta chains given below trace back to one sample, sequenced in a study of cytomegalovirus exposure and HLA in healthy donors. A multiplex PCR was run with 60 Vbeta primers and 13 Jbeta primers. TCRdb keeps only in-frame clones here, not all; method: immunoSEQ multiplex PCR. The table includes about 50,000 clones, around 73% detected once. The specimen was PBMCs. The receptor source for this set is a woman in her thirties or forties in good health and CMV-seropositive.

V gene TRBV12-5 combines with J gene TRBJ1-1, with D perhaps TRBD1 (6 bases). Germline CDR1 and CDR2: LGHNT and FRNRAP. This CDR3 comprises 13 residues. Trimming left V 0 bases short and J 10 bases short, with 12 bases between. The CDR3 sequence is CASGLVTGSAAFF. The CDR3 DNA is TGTGCTAGTGGTTTGGTAACAGGGAGCGCAGCTTTCTTT.

The V call is TRBV28, the J call TRBJ1-6; a weak D match, TRBD1 (6 bases). The length of the CDR3 is 16 residues. Germline V gene sequence: CDR1 MDHEN, CDR2 SYDVKM. Trimming cost V 4 bases and J 6 bases, with 16 bases left between them. CDR3 loop: CASSSLQGWGNSPLHF. Written as DNA, the CDR3 is TGTGCCAGCAGTTCGCTACAGGGATGGGGTAATTCACCCCTCCACTTT.

This chain connects TRBV10-3 to TRBJ2-5, with D possibly being TRBD1 (6 bases). CDR1 and CDR2 from the germline V gene are ENHRY and SYGVKD. Deletions cut 2 bases from V and 2 bases from J, with 9 bases between. The CDR3 is 14 amino acids. CDR3: CAISENRDQETQYF. CDR3 sequence (DNA): TGTGCCATCAGTGAGAACAGGGATCAAGAGACCCAGTACTTC.

The chain recombines TRBV7-9 with TRBJ1-1; 11 bases are shared with TRBD1. After removal of 4 bases from V and 6 bases from J, the junction contained 1 base not matched to a gene. CDR1 and CDR2 from the germline V gene are SEHNR and FQNEAQ (reference sequence). The CDR3 length is 13 residues. The CDR3 sequence: CASSWGQGAEAFF. The CDR3 DNA follows: TGTGCCAGCAGCTGGGGACAGGGGGCTGAAGCTTTCTTT.

The chain uses TRBV5-1 and TRBJ2-5; TRBD1 aligns across 8 bases. Trimming took 4 bases from V and 4 from J; bases not matched to a gene: 9. Germline CDR1 and CDR2: SGHRS and YFSETQ. The CDR3 has 15 residues. The CDR3 protein is CASSISGGSGETQYF. The DNA for the CDR3 is TGCGCCAGCAGCATATCAGGGGGCTCGGGAGAGACCCAGTACTTC.

CDR3 loop: CASSYGGSNYGYTF. The CDR3 nucleotides read TGTGCCAGCAGTTACGGGGGGTCCAACTATGGCTACACCTTC. J is TRBJ1-2 and V is TRBV6-6; D might be TRBD1 (5 bases). Germline V CDR1 and CDR2: MNHNY, SVGAGI (reference sequence). V gave up 2 bases and J gave up 2 bases, with 9 bases separating them. The CDR3 runs 14 residues.

For the CDR3, the DNA is TGTGCCAGCAGCGACAGGGTCGCTGTTTCTGGGGCCAACGTCCTGACTTTC. Its translation: CASSDRVAVSGANVLTF. The chain couples TRBV7-2 to TRBJ2-6, with 7 nucleotides matching TRBD1. Trimming removed 5 bases from V and 1 base from J; junction bases left unmatched: 8. Germline CDR1 SGHTA, CDR2 FQGNSA. CDR3 size: 17 residues.

The genes are TRBV28 and TRBJ1-6; possibly TRBD1 for D (5 bases). Trimming left V 11 bases short and J 7 bases short, with 12 bases between. The CDR3 is made up of 12 amino acids. Germline CDR1 MDHEN, CDR2 SYDVKM. The CDR3 DNA reads as TGTGCCGGCCAATCAGGGAATTCACCCCTCCACTTT. Its protein is CAGQSGNSPLHF.

The chain carries TRBV6-5 and TRBJ1-4, with 8 bases lining up with TRBD1. The CDR3 runs 15 residues. Per germline, CDR1 MNHEY and CDR2 SVGAGI. J gave up 10 bases and V 6 bases, and 13 bases lay outside the gene matches. CDR3 coding DNA: TGTGCCAGCAGAGGGGGATCAGGGGGCGCGGGAAAACTGTTTTTT. Residues: CASRGGSGGAGKLFF.

The gene calls are TRBV15 and TRBJ2-7; weak D call: TRBD1 (6 bases). The CDR3 runs to 15 residues. V was shortened by 0 bases and J by 1 base, with 10 bases between the two germline ends. Germline CDR1 and CDR2: LNHNV and YYDKDF (reference sequence). The CDR3 sequence is CATSRDRGTSYEQYF. The DNA for the CDR3 is TGTGCCACCAGCAGAGATAGAGGGACATCCTACGAGCAGTACTTC. Supplemented by reference TRBV15 and TRBJ2-7, the full variable domain reads DAMVIQNPRYQVTQFGKPVTLSCSQTLNHNVMYWYQQKSSQAPKLLFHYYDKDFNNEADTPDNFQSRRPNTSFCFLDIRSPGLGDTAMYLCATSRDRGTSYEQYFGPGTRLTVT.

The chain employs TRBV9 and TRBJ2-1, with TRBD2 identical over 13 bases. Germline assignment: CDR1 SGDLS and CDR2 YYNGEE. The CDR3 sequence is 16 residues long. V trimming: 3 bases; J trimming: 7 bases; junction bases outside the gene matches: 7. CDR3 residues: CASSGQGLAGRNEQFF. CDR3 sequence (DNA): TGTGCCAGCAGCGGCCAGGGACTAGCGGGGAGGAATGAGCAGTTCTTC. Full variable domain (remainder filled in from reference TRBV9 and TRBJ2-1): DSGVTQTPKHLITATGQRVTLRCSPRSGDLSVYWYQQSLDQGLQFLIQYYNGEERAKGNILERFSAQQFPDLHSELNLSSLELGDSALYFCASSGQGLAGRNEQFFGPGTRLTVL.

The chain is built from TRBV9 and TRBJ2-5, with D hard to call. V gave up 0 bases and J gave up 0 bases, with 15 bases separating them. The CDR3 extends over 17 amino acids. Germline V gene sequence: CDR1 SGDLS, CDR2 YYNGEE. The CDR3 nucleotides are TGTGCCAGCAGCGTAGGCCTACAGCCCCCGTACCAAGAGACCCAGTACTTC. Protein sequence: CASSVGLQPPYQETQYF.

The gene calls are TRBV19 and TRBJ1-2; 7 bases are a match to TRBD1. The germline V gene has CDR1 LNHDA and CDR2 SQIVND (reference sequence). CDR3 size: 14 residues. The junction had 10 bases not matched to a gene; V was cut back by 7 bases and J by 5 bases. This chain's CDR3 is CASIPTGNRYGYTF. CDR3 DNA sequence: TGTGCCAGTATCCCGACAGGGAACCGTTATGGCTACACCTTC. Together with reference TRBV19 and TRBJ1-2, the CDR3 gives the full variable domain: DGGITQSPKYLFRKEGQNVTLSCEQNLNHDAMYWYRQDPGQGLRLIYYSQIVNDFQKGDIAEGYSVSREKKESFPLTVTSAQKNPTAFYLCASIPTGNRYGYTFGSGTRLTVV.

The chain joins TRBV2 to TRBJ1-1; D remains unclear. The CDR3 is made up of 12 amino acids. Trimming pared 1 base from V and 7 bases from J, leaving 7 bases between. Germline CDR1 is SNHLY and CDR2 is FYNNEI. DNA of the CDR3: TGTGCCAGCAGTGAAGGTCGGTTTGAAGCTTTCTTT. Translation: CASSEGRFEAFF.

This sequence joins TRBV7-9 and TRBJ2-1, with D possibly being TRBD2 (6 bases). The CDR3 spans 13 residues. Trimming removed 5 bases from V and 8 bases from J, with 13 bases in between. Germline CDR1 and CDR2: SEHNR and FQNEAQ (reference sequence). The CDR3 DNA follows: TGTGCCAGCAGCCCACGACTAGTTTATGAGCAGTTCTTC. This gives the protein CASSPRLVYEQFF.

The chain carries TRBV19 and TRBJ2-3; 7 bases agree with TRBD2. Germline V gives CDR1 LNHDA, CDR2 SQIVND (reference sequence). The CDR3 runs 11 residues. V trimming: 4 bases; J trimming: 10 bases; junction bases outside the gene matches: 2. The chain's CDR3 is CASSRDYAQYF. The CDR3 nucleotides are TGTGCCAGTAGTAGGGACTATGCGCAGTATTTT.

This rearrangement joins TRBV30 to TRBJ1-2; D not resolved. Germline CDR1 and CDR2: GTSNPN and SVGIG (reference sequence). This CDR3 region has 13 residues. Trimming took off 0 bases at V and 1 base at J, with 6 bases between the two ends. CDR3: CAWSVLGNYGYTF. Written as DNA, the CDR3 is TGTGCCTGGAGTGTACTCGGTAACTATGGCTACACCTTC.

V usage is TRBV2 and J usage is TRBJ1-5, with no clear D. Between the trimmed V and J ends, which lost 4 bases and 3 bases, there was a span of 7 bases. This CDR3 has 13 amino acids. Germline V gives CDR1 SNHLY, CDR2 FYNNEI. CDR3 loop: CASSAESNQPQHF. The CDR3 bases are TGTGCCAGCAGTGCTGAGTCCAATCAGCCCCAGCATTTT.

This chain uses TRBV11-2 with TRBJ2-3; 12 bases line up with TRBD2. Germline CDR1 reads SGHAT; CDR2 reads FQNNGV. The V segment lost 5 bases and the J segment 3 bases; nucleotides outside the gene matches: 6. This CDR3 has 16 amino acids. The chain's CDR3 is CASSAASGGATDTQYF. CDR3 in DNA: TGTGCCAGCAGCGCCGCTAGCGGGGGGGCGACAGATACGCAGTATTTT.

The chain carries TRBV28 and TRBJ1-6; D is perhaps TRBD1 (6 bases). Trimming took 7 bases from V and 10 from J, leaving 17 bases between them. The CDR3 is made up of 14 amino acids. Germline values: CDR1 MDHEN, CDR2 SYDVKM. CDR3 nucleotides: TGTGCCAGCACCGTGGGAACAGGGCAGTCACCCCTCCACTTT. Its protein product is CASTVGTGQSPLHF.

The chain uses TRBV19 and TRBJ2-7; a possible D gene is TRBD2 (6 bases). Germline-derived CDR1 and CDR2 are LNHDA and SQIVND (reference sequence). The CDR3 consists of 13 residues. The germline V and J ends were trimmed by 5 bases and 1 base, with 9 bases remaining between them. This chain's CDR3 is CASSYRGSYEQYF. CDR3 DNA sequence: TGTGCCAGTAGTTATCGGGGGTCCTACGAGCAGTACTTC.

This clone was counted between two and nine times. V and J are TRBV30 and TRBJ1-1; no reliable D call. Germline V lookup: CDR1 GTSNPN, CDR2 SVGIG (reference sequence). V was shortened by 0 bases and J by 8 bases, with 10 bases between the two germline ends. The CDR3 length is 12 residues. The DNA for the CDR3 is TGTGCCTGGAGTGTAGGAGGGAGGGAAGCTTTCTTT. As protein: CAWSVGGREAFF.

The rearrangement joins TRBV5-1 to TRBJ2-1, with D perhaps TRBD2 (7 bases). Trimming shortened V by 0 bases and J by 9 bases, and 16 bases separated the two germline ends. The CDR3 consists of 15 residues. CDR1 and CDR2 from the germline V gene are SGHRS and YFSETQ. DNA for the CDR3: TGCGCCAGCAGCTTGGCGGGGGGCGCTACACCTGAGCAGTTCTTC. It yields the protein CASSLAGGATPEQFF.

The rearrangement links TRBV10-3 to TRBJ1-1; a weak D match, TRBD1 (6 bases). V gave up 10 bases and J gave up 1 base, with 19 bases separating them. Germline-derived CDR1 and CDR2 are ENHRY and SYGVKD. CDR3 length: 15 residues. The chain's CDR3 is CATNYRDVQNTEAFF. The CDR3 DNA reads as TGTGCCACAAATTACAGGGACGTACAGAACACTGAAGCTTTCTTT.

This chain joins TRBV7-6 and TRBJ1-4; D is ambiguous. The V gene's germline CDR1 is SGHVS and CDR2 FNYEAQ. The CDR3 is 15 residues long. V lost 5 bases and J lost 2, with 12 bases in between. CDR3 in amino acids: CASSPESLTNEKLFF. For the CDR3, the DNA is TGTGCCAGCAGCCCCGAAAGCCTGACTAATGAAAAACTGTTTTTT.

CDR3 coding DNA: TGTGCCAGCAGGCCGATGTTAGAATACAATGAGCAGTTCTTC. Translated, it gives CASRPMLEYNEQFF. This sequence joins TRBV27 and TRBJ2-1; D is unclear. Trimming removed 6 bases at V and 4 bases at J, with 13 bases between. The CDR3 consists of 14 residues. The V gene's germline CDR1 is MNHEY and CDR2 SMNVEV (reference sequence).

This chain uses TRBV25-1 with TRBJ1-6; D possibly corresponds to TRBD1 (5 bases). The ends were cut back, 3 bases at V and 10 bases at J, with 13 bases in the middle. This CDR3 is built from 14 residues. CDR1 and CDR2 (germline): MGHDK, SYGVNS. CDR3 protein: CASSEQGGWSPLHF. The CDR3 nucleotides read TGTGCCAGCAGTGAGCAGGGTGGATGGTCACCCCTCCACTTT.

CDR3 loop: CASSLYAGSSAAYEQYF. The CDR3 DNA follows: TGTGCCAGCAGCTTATACGCAGGGTCTAGTGCTGCCTACGAGCAGTACTTC. The rearrangement joins TRBV7-2 to TRBJ2-7; D perhaps matches TRBD1 (5 bases). Trimming cost V 2 bases and J 2 bases, with 19 bases left between them. The CDR3 consists of 17 residues. Per germline, CDR1 SGHTA and CDR2 FQGNSA. Based on the CDR3 plus reference TRBV7-2 and TRBJ2-7, the full variable domain is GAGVSQSPSNKVTEKGKDVELRCDPISGHTALYWYRQSLGQGLEFLIYFQGNSAPDKSGLPSDRFSAERTGGSVSTLTIQRTQQEDSAVYLCASSLYAGSSAAYEQYFGPGTRLTVT.

The V and J genes are TRBV6-5 and TRBJ2-2; weak D call: TRBD1 (6 bases). This CDR3 has 14 amino acids. CDR1 is MNHEY, CDR2 SVGAGI, per germline. Trimming took 6 bases from V and 7 from J, leaving 15 bases between them. In DNA, the CDR3 is TGTGCCAGCAGCCACACAACAGGGAACGGGGAGCTGTTTTTT. Its translation: CASSHTTGNGELFF.

The genes are TRBV5-4 and TRBJ2-5; TRBD1 matches 10 bases. The CDR3 totals 15 residues. V shed 3 bases and J 5 bases; nucleotides not matched to a gene: 7. The V gene's germline CDR1 is SGHNT and CDR2 YYREEE (reference sequence). DNA of the CDR3: TGTGCCAGCAGCTGGGGGACAGGGGAAGGGGAGACCCAGTACTTC. Protein sequence: CASSWGTGEGETQYF.

The chain combines TRBV2 with TRBJ1-2, with D hard to call. The germline V gene has CDR1 SNHLY and CDR2 FYNNEI. Trimming stripped 1 base from V and 8 bases from J, with 20 bases between. This CDR3 contains 16 residues. CDR3 bases: TGTGCCAGCAGTGAAGAAAGAGGGATCCCCCTCGGGGGCTACACCTTC. Amino acids: CASSEERGIPLGGYTF.

This chain links TRBV19 with TRBJ2-1, with D maybe TRBD2 (5 bases). The V end was cut by 5 bases, the J end by 5 bases, with 16 bases between. Germline-derived CDR1 and CDR2 are LNHDA and SQIVND (reference sequence). The CDR3 contains 15 residues. CDR3 amino acids: CASSYAPGLHNEQFF. The CDR3 DNA is TGTGCCAGTAGTTACGCCCCTGGACTCCACAATGAGCAGTTCTTC. Based on the CDR3 plus reference TRBV19 and TRBJ2-1, the full variable domain is DGGITQSPKYLFRKEGQNVTLSCEQNLNHDAMYWYRQDPGQGLRLIYYSQIVNDFQKGDIAEGYSVSREKKESFPLTVTSAQKNPTAFYLCASSYAPGLHNEQFFGPGTRLTVL.